This T cell receptor beta chain was profiled in a study of blood T cells in healthy people across ages. This clonotype appeared a few times. Then a second PCR, running about 7 to 11 cycles, was carried out with a sample-barcoded 5' primer and a J-beta primer mix. A template-switch adaptor with 12 random nucleotides tagged each cDNA molecule. TCRdb reprocessed the 5' RACE reads via MiXCR and lists one record per CDR3 protein. The sample holds roughly 1,100,000 distinct CDR3 sequences, under 30% seen once. This same sample was also taken into another study, of T cells of mothers and their children.

The sequenced material came from blood. This clonotype was obtained from a girl aged 2 to 9 in good health.

The CDR3 sequence is CSARDSLAGATDTQYF. Here the CDR3 DNA reads TGCAGTGCTAGAGATAGCCTAGCGGGAGCCACAGATACGCAGTATTTT. The chain links TRBV20-1 to TRBJ2-3; 10 bases fit TRBD2. The CDR3 extends over 16 amino acids. V gave up 0 bases and J gave up 2 bases; unmatched junction bases: 5. Per germline, CDR1 DFQATT and CDR2 SNEGSKA (reference sequence).